One T cell receptor beta chain is described in this entry. This receptor's antigen is unknown. No qualities accompany the bases; no much larger clone lies one base away. Graves' hyperthyroidism was defined as stable when no progression to ophthalmopathy occurred over 18 months of follow-up. The hyperthyroidism patients were between 18 and 65 years old and newly diagnosed, with a disease duration of less than 2 months. The study excluded patients with uncontrolled infections, other autoimmune diseases, pregnancy or lactation. Diagnoses were based on clinical symptoms, serum thyroxine and TRAb, thyroid ultrasound and orbital computed tomography. Total RNA was extracted with Trizol reagent, and quality was checked on an Agilent 2100 Bioanalyzer. The entry originates in a study of T cells in Graves' hyperthyroidism and ophthalmopathy (dated 2019 in TCRdb). Describing the broader study: To identify distinguishing TCR V-J signatures, a discovery cohort of about 100 patients was used, comprising 40 to 45 with Graves' ophthalmopathy and around 57 with stable Graves' hyperthyroidism. In about 6 Graves' hyperthyroidism patients, the study also compared T-cell repertoires from thyroid tissue with T-cell repertoires from blood. The roughly 100 discovery patients were randomly divided into training and test sets at a 7:3 ratio. Prospective prediction of ophthalmopathy was tested in an independent validation cohort consisting of roughly 20 hyperthyroidism patients and 15 or so patients who later progressed to ophthalmopathy. TCR Vbeta CDR3 sequencing of 130 to 150 peripheral blood samples (over 40 ophthalmopathy, under 80 hyperthyroidism and approximately 17 progressor patients) is reported in the paper. Once sampling was done, hyperthyroidism patients were given methimazole at a starting dose of 30 mg daily, whereas ophthalmopathy patients were given high-dose intravenous methylprednisolone.

Amplification of TCR beta CDR3 regions was carried out from RNA transcripts. The first round of RT-PCR for the TCR CDR3 was performed with the HTBI primer set and the Qiagen OneStep RT-PCR kit. Libraries were constructed in a second round of multiplex PCR, after which size selection and purification were carried out. Libraries were sequenced paired-end with 100 bp reads on an Illumina HiSeq2000. On the authors' methods: SOAPnuke was used to process the raw data, removing reads that contained adapters or uncalled bases, had a mean Phred below 15, or lacked an exact match to the constant primer or identifier. COPE v1.2.5 was used to merge the high-quality paired reads, and each unique nucleotide sequence was defined as a clonotype. Clonotypes were aligned to IMGT TRBV, TRBD and TRBJ reference segments using MiTCR v1.1. The analysis included only V-J combinations with a frequency above 0.0001, which together covered 99% to 99.2% of the repertoires. The TCS score was defined as F50 (clonal expansion) divided by E x V (chaos), with BLOSUM62-based TCRdist calculated between CDR3 peptides within each V-J. Welch's t-statistics and random forest reduced 514 V-J features to 10 to 15, which were used in a naive Bayes classifier (R e1071). Thyroid-blood repertoire similarity was quantified with the Morisita-Horn index. Through fastp at Q25 and MiXCR, TCRdb rebuilt clones from the public reads, retaining in-frame beta chains. Every entry covers one CDR3 protein and lists the most common genes and DNA from its rows. V and J calls and clone size were set by TCRdb, not the authors. In this sample the table shows 500,000 to 750,000 distinct CDR3 sequences, around 46% of which occur a single time. The top ten clonotypes cover 7.5% to 8.5% of the sample.

Trimming removed 5 bases from V and 7 bases from J, leaving 15 bases between the germline ends. Sequences SGHTA (CDR1) and FQGNSA (CDR2) are obtained from the germline V gene. Taken from cysteine to phenylalanine, the CDR3 has 14 residues. The kept DNA is CDR3 alone, 42 bases in frame from the first base. What the work shows at the level of the full study, not this receptor alone: No statistical method was used to set the sample size in advance, and investigators knew the group allocation. A model built on a 13 V-J signature distinguished ophthalmopathy from stable hyperthyroidism, reaching about 88% sensitivity and around 81% specificity in cross-validation and 80%/75% in testing. Most expanded thyroid clonotypes (frequency above 0.001) were also detected in blood, suggesting blood repertoires may reflect thyroid immune responses. In validation, the model predicted progression to ophthalmopathy a median of about 6.8 months before onset, with about 67% sensitivity and about 75% specificity.

This receptor was identified in a young woman with Graves' hyperthyroidism. The chain was built from TRBV7-2 and TRBJ2-1; the D gene is not confidently resolved. Sequencing input: peripheral blood or thyroid tissue (not recorded which). The CDR3 reads as follows: CASSPGWVRNEQFF. The DNA is TGTGCCAGCAGCCCCGGGTGGGTTAGGAATGAGCAGTTCTTC.